This TCR beta chain stems from a study of T cells after yellow fever vaccination. Study observations and caveats: Faster peaking, at day 5 versus 15, marked a secondary response that was weaker. Most clones from primary vaccination resurfaced after the booster (around 95% CD4, more than 75% CD8). FACS-sorted repertoires could harbor abundant contaminating bulk-population clonotypes.

Researchers made TCR cDNA using 5'RACE template switching, and this step added a universal primer site and UMIs. TCRdb re-called the 5' RACE reads through MiXCR, storing one row per CDR3 protein. The table records 300,000 or so distinct CDR3 sequences, around 13% of them present only once. On this clonotype: Its target is not known.

This CDR3 has 15 residues. Losses at the gene ends were 7 bases for V and 5 bases for J; bases not matched to a gene: 8. This sample comprised CD4+ T cells sorted from PBMCs, obtained 45 days after the yellow fever booster vaccination. The clonotype comes from a man aged 25-40 years who received the YFV17D yellow fever vaccine. The V call is TRBV12-3 or TRBV12-4, the J call TRBJ2-5, with 12 bases fitting TRBD2. The DNA for the CDR3 is TGTGCCAGCACCGCCGGGACTAGCGGGTTTGAGACCCAGTACTTC. Translation: CASTAGTSGFETQYF.